The 12 T cell receptor beta chains below all came from one sample that was sequenced in a study of blood T cell repertoires in COVID-19. Assay: immunoSEQ multiplex PCR; the TCRdb copy retains only in-frame clones and omits some. The data hold about 400,000 clones, with about 89% observed a single time. Sequenced material: peripheral blood. The receptors here all came from a woman younger than 45 with acute or convalescent COVID-19.

This chain links TRBV7-9 with TRBJ1-4, with D possibly being TRBD1 (5 bases). The V end lost 6 bases, the J end lost 7 bases, and 15 bases lay between the germline ends. The CDR3 contains 14 residues. Germline CDR1 SEHNR, CDR2 FQNEAQ (reference sequence). The CDR3 loop is CASSRAGGTEKLFF. CDR3 DNA: TGTGCCAGCAGTAGAGCCGGGGGGACTGAAAAACTGTTTTTT.

The chain carries TRBV6-5 and TRBJ1-3, with D possibly TRBD1 on 5 matching bases. V gave up 0 bases and J gave up 4 bases, with 13 bases separating them. CDR1 and CDR2 (germline): MNHEY, SVGAGI. The CDR3 extends over 16 amino acids. The CDR3 nucleotides read TGTGCCAGCAGTTACTCGAATCCAGGGCAAGGAAACACCATATATTTT. This sequence encodes CASSYSNPGQGNTIYF.

The chain is built from TRBV5-8 and TRBJ2-1; 8 bases are a match to TRBD1. Germline loops: CDR1 SGHTS, CDR2 YDEGEE. V lost 1 base, J lost 7 bases, and 19 bases stayed unmatched. This CDR3 comprises 19 residues. The CDR3 sequence: CASSLNRGSVRGLGNEQFF. The CDR3 DNA is TGTGCCAGCAGCTTGAACAGGGGTTCGGTCAGGGGGCTCGGGAATGAGCAGTTCTTC.

The genes are TRBV5-1 and TRBJ1-5; 7 nucleotides line up with TRBD1. Looked up from germline, CDR1 is SGHRS and CDR2 is YFSETQ. The CDR3 loop spans 15 amino acids. V gave up 5 bases and J gave up 0 bases; unmatched junction bases: 5. The CDR3 coding sequence is TGCGCCAGCAGAGAGACAGGGAATAGCAATCAGCCCCAGCATTTT. Translated: CASRETGNSNQPQHF.

The gene calls are TRBV5-6 and TRBJ1-1; D is ambiguous. The germline gives CDR1 SGHDT, CDR2 YYEEEE. V was cut by 4 bases and J by 4 bases, with 8 bases left in between. The length of the CDR3 is 12 residues. The DNA for the CDR3 is TGTGCCAGCAGCCGAGGTAGCACTGAAGCTTTCTTT. Its protein is CASSRGSTEAFF.

The chain uses TRBV3-1 (or the pseudogene TRBV3-2) and TRBJ2-3; D possibly corresponds to TRBD1 (6 bases). This CDR3 contains 11 residues. In germline, CDR1 is LGHDT, CDR2 YNNKEL (reference sequence). V was shortened by 8 bases and J by 6 bases, with 9 bases between the two germline ends. The CDR3 here is CASRTGDTQYF. The CDR3 DNA reads TGTGCCAGCCGTACAGGGGATACGCAGTATTTT.

The V call is TRBV5-1, the J call TRBJ2-7; D perhaps matches TRBD1 (5 bases). CDR1 SGHRS and CDR2 YFSETQ come from the germline V gene. The CDR3 runs to 14 residues. The V and J ends lost 0 bases and 2 bases respectively, with 9 bases between them. CDR3 in DNA: TGCGCCAGCAGCTTGGTGGGCAGGGCCTACGAGCAGTACTTC. Translated, it gives CASSLVGRAYEQYF.

This rearrangement joins TRBV2 to TRBJ1-2; no definite D call. CDR3 length: 12 residues. V was trimmed by 4 bases and J by 8 bases, leaving 11 bases between them. Germline V gene data show CDR1 as SNHLY and CDR2 as FYNNEI. CDR3 in amino acids: CASSVYSSGYTF. In DNA, the CDR3 is TGTGCCAGCAGTGTGTACAGTTCAGGCTACACCTTC.

The CDR3 DNA follows: TGTGCCAGCAGCCAAGATGGCCCGTCCTACGAGCAGTACTTC. It encodes CASSQDGPSYEQYF. The chain is built from TRBV3-1 (or the pseudogene TRBV3-2) and TRBJ2-7; D is unclear. CDR1 is LGHDT and CDR2 is YNNKEL in the germline V gene (reference sequence). Trimming removed 0 bases at V and 1 base at J, with 7 bases between. CDR3 length: 14 residues.

The chain couples TRBV7-3 to TRBJ2-1; TRBD1 is a possible D gene (7 bases). Germline V CDR1 and CDR2: SGHTA, FQGTGA. Trimming pared 0 bases from V and 9 bases from J, leaving 12 bases between. The CDR3 runs 14 residues. The CDR3 protein is CASSLTGQGGEQFF. For the CDR3, the DNA is TGTGCCAGCAGCTTAACAGGCCAGGGGGGTGAGCAGTTCTTC. The variable domain in full, completed from reference TRBV7-3 and TRBJ2-1, reads GAGVSQTPSNKVTEKGKYVELRCDPISGHTALYWYRQSLGQGPEFLIYFQGTGAADDSGLPNDRFFAVRPEGSVSTLKIQRTERGDSAVYLCASSLTGQGGEQFFGPGTRLTVL.

This clone was seen many times. V and J are TRBV28 and TRBJ2-7, with TRBD1 matching 8 bases. The length of the CDR3 is 15 residues. Unmatched junction bases numbered 12, after V lost 4 bases and J lost 7 bases. Germline CDR1 is MDHEN and CDR2 is SYDVKM. CDR3 DNA: TGTGCCAGCAGTTCGTCCGGACAGGGATTGAGAGAGCAGTACTTC. Translation gives CASSSSGQGLREQYF.

This chain joins TRBV4-1 and TRBJ2-3; D gene unclear. V was pared by 1 base and J by 6 bases, with 11 bases between. Germline CDR1 MGHRA, CDR2 YSYEKL. This CDR3 has 14 amino acids. This CDR3 reads CASSQAGLVDTQYF. CDR3 sequence (DNA): TGCGCCAGCAGCCAAGCGGGTTTGGTGGATACGCAGTATTTT.